This T cell receptor (beta chain) was captured by sequencing in a study of Tregs in tolerant kidney transplant recipients. Unstimulated Tregs (CD4+CD25+CD127-) and CD4+CD25- non-Tregs were sorted from PBMCs. Study-level results: No direct test of biological reproducibility was done here.

Points on this clone: Its target is not known.

The protocol was immunoSEQ multiplex PCR, while the TCRdb copy is restricted to in-frame clones and leaves out a portion. This sample yields 75,000 to 95,000 clones, of which over 85% are seen a single time; around 4.5% belongs to the top ten. Germline CDR1 and CDR2: KGHSH and LQKENI. CDR3 length: 14 residues. V lost 3 bases to trimming and J lost 1 base, with 9 bases between them. This chain connects TRBV18 to TRBJ1-1; D ambiguous. This TCR came from a human donor in good health. Material for sequencing was CD8+ T cells from blood. For the CDR3, the DNA is TGTGCCAGCTCACCCACAGTGCCGAACACTGAAGCTTTCTTT. It specifies CASSPTVPNTEAFF. Supplemented by reference TRBV18 and TRBJ1-1, the full variable domain reads NAGVMQNPRHLVRRRGQEARLRCSPMKGHSHVYWYRQLPEEGLKFMVYLQKENIIDESGMPKERFSAEFPKEGPSILRIQQVVRGDSAAYFCASSPTVPNTEAFFGQGTRLTVV.